The entry that follows covers one T cell receptor (beta chain) sequence. Clones were sequenced by immunoSEQ multiplex PCR, and TCRdb holds only the in-frame ones, with some missing. The profile covers 470,000 or so clones, with roughly 91% appearing a single time and 4% to 5.5% taken by the ten largest. The data belong to a study of blood T cell repertoires in COVID-19. The CDR3 loop spans 15 amino acids. V was clipped by 3 bases and J by 5 bases; unmatched bases: 8. The germline CDR1 and CDR2 sequences are SGHRS and YFSETQ. This clonotype was obtained from a woman aged 30 to 39 with acute or convalescent COVID-19. The sequenced material came from peripheral blood. The chain links TRBV5-1 to TRBJ1-1, with TRBD1 identical over 9 bases. The CDR3 nucleotides are TGCGCCAGCAGCTACGGACAGGGGCGTTCGACTGAAGCTTTCTTT. This encodes CASSYGQGRSTEAFF.